This T cell receptor (beta chain) was captured by sequencing in a study of cytomegalovirus exposure and HLA in healthy donors. The PCR had 60 Vbeta and 13 Jbeta primers. Assay used: immunoSEQ multiplex PCR; TCRdb lists only in-frame clones, some missing. This table has more than 150,000 clones, around four fifths appearing once. J lost 7 bases, V lost 6 bases, and 5 bases had no gene match. CDR3 length: 14 amino acids. Germline values: CDR1 LNHDA, CDR2 SQIVND (reference sequence). General observations from the study: Looking again later, the authors saw that most CMV-associated TCR beta chains seemed HLA-restricted. The study listed under 200 cytomegalovirus-associated TCR beta chains. Differences between HLA loci emerged in a later analysis of TCR association rates, with DRB1 most and HLA-C fewest. In an earlier analysis, most TCR beta V segments were productive about 90% or about 30% of the time.

Regarding this clone: The target antigen is unknown.

This chain connects TRBV19 to TRBJ2-3; TRBD2 agrees at 12 bases. This TCR derives from a man aged 50 to 59 in good health and CMV-seronegative. Sequencing was performed on PBMCs. The CDR3: CASSELAGGYTQYF. The CDR3 DNA reads as TGTGCCAGTAGCGAACTAGCGGGGGGCTATACGCAGTATTTT.